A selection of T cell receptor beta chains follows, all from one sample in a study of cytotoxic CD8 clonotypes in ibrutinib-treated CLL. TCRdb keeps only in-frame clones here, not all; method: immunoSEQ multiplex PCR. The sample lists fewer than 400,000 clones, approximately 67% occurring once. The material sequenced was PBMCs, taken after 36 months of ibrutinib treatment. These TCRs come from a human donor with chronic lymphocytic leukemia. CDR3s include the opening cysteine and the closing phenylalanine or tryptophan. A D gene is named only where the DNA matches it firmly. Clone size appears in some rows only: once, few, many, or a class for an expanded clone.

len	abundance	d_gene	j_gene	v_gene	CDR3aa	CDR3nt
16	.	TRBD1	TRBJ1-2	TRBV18	CASSPPSQGANYGYTF	TGTGCCAGCTCACCACCGTCACAGGGGGCTAACTATGGCTACACCTTC
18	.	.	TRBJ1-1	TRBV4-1	CASSQDPKGQGLGTEAFF	TGCGCCAGCAGCCAAGACCCCAAGGGGCAGGGTCTAGGGACTGAAGCTTTCTTT
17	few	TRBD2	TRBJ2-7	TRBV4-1	CASSHPGLAGGPNEQYF	TGCGCCAGCAGCCACCCTGGACTAGCGGGAGGGCCCAACGAGCAGTACTTC
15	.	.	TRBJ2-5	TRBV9	CASSGGDGVVETQYF	TGTGCCAGCAGCGGAGGGGACGGGGTTGTAGAGACCCAGTACTTC
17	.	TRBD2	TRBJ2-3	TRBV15	CATSRDPGLAATDTQYF	TGTGCCACCAGCAGAGATCCGGGCCTAGCGGCCACAGATACGCAGTATTTT
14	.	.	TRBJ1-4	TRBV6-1	CASSWQGVGEKLFF	TGTGCCAGCAGTTGGCAGGGTGTCGGGGAAAAACTGTTTTTT
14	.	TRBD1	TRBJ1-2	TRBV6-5	CASSLRQGAGGYTF	TGTGCCAGCAGTCTACGACAGGGGGCTGGGGGCTACACCTTC
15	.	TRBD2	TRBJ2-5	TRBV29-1	CSVPLRLPGGGTQYF	TGCAGCGTTCCGTTAAGGCTCCCTGGCGGGGGGACCCAGTACTTC
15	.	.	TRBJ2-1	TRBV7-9	CASSYAGTYYNEQFF	TGTGCCAGCAGTTACGCCGGGACTTATTACAATGAGCAGTTCTTC
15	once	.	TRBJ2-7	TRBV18	CASSPAPRGSYEQYF	TGTGCCAGCTCGCCGGCACCCCGGGGGTCCTACGAGCAGTACTTC
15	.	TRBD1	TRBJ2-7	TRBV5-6	CASSPRGQGSYEQYF	TGTGCCAGCAGCCCAAGGGGGCAGGGCTCCTACGAGCAGTACTTC
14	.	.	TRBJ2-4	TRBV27	CASSPGGGKHIQYF	TGTGCCAGCAGTCCAGGGGGGGGGAAGCACATTCAGTACTTC
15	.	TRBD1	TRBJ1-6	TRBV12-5	CASGFATGGNSPLHF	TGTGCTAGTGGTTTTGCGACAGGGGGTAATTCACCCCTCCACTTT
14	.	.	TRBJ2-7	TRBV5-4	CASSPPGQEYEQYF	TGTGCCAGCAGCCCGCCGGGCCAGGAGTACGAGCAGTACTTC
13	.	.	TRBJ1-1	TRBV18	CASSQDQNTEAFF	TGTGCCAGCTCCCAAGACCAGAACACTGAAGCTTTCTTT
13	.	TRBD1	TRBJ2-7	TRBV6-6	CASSPGQGGEQYF	TGTGCCAGCAGCCCGGGACAGGGAGGCGAGCAGTACTTC
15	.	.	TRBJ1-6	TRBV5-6	CASSLGQFYNSPLHF	TGTGCCAGCAGCTTAGGACAGTTCTATAATTCACCCCTCCACTTT
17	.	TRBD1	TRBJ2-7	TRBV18	CASSPPETDRAPYEQYF	TGTGCCAGCTCACCACCCGAAACGGACAGGGCGCCCTACGAGCAGTACTTC
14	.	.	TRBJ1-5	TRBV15	CATTKGGRNQPQHF	TGTGCCACCACGAAGGGGGGTCGCAATCAGCCCCAGCATTTT
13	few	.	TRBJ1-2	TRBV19	CASSIYGNYGYTF	TGTGCCAGTAGTATTTACGGGAACTATGGCTACACCTTC
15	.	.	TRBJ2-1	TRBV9	CASSARAGPHNEQFF	TGTGCCAGCAGCGCCCGGGCCGGGCCACACAATGAGCAGTTCTTC
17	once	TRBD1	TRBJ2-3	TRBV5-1	CASSLGPTGEATDTQYF	TGCGCCAGCAGCTTGGGACCGACAGGGGAGGCCACAGATACGCAGTATTTT
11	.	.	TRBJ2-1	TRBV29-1	CSVVGINEQFF	TGCAGCGTTGTAGGGATCAATGAGCAGTTCTTC
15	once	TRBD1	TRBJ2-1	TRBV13	CASSFPTGGHNEQFF	TGTGCCAGCAGCTTTCCGACAGGGGGCCACAATGAGCAGTTCTTC
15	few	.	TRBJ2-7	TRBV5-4	CASSLDPSVSYEQYF	TGTGCCAGCAGCTTGGACCCCTCGGTTTCCTACGAGCAGTACTTC
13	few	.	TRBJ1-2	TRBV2	CASSHRNLYGYTF	TGTGCCAGCAGCCACAGGAACCTCTATGGCTACACCTTC
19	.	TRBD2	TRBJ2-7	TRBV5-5	CASSLGLLGTSGKAYEQYF	TGTGCCAGCAGCTTGGGACTCTTAGGGACTAGCGGGAAGGCGTACGAGCAGTACTTC
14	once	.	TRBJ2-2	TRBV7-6	CASSLVIGTGELFF	TGTGCCAGCAGCTTAGTTATAGGGACCGGGGAGCTGTTTTTT
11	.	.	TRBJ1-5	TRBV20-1	CSAQGNQPQHF	TGCAGTGCTCAGGGCAATCAGCCCCAGCATTTT
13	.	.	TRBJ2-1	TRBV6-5	CASSYGTYNEQFF	TGTGCCAGCAGCTACGGGACTTACAATGAGCAGTTCTTC
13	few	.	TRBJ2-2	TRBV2	CASREDFTGELFF	TGTGCCAGCAGGGAGGACTTCACCGGGGAGCTGTTTTTT
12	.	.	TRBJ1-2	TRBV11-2	CASTEDGYGYTF	TGTGCCAGCACCGAAGATGGTTATGGCTACACCTTC
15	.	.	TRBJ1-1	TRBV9	CASSALPEGDTEAFF	TGTGCCAGCAGCGCGTTGCCAGAGGGGGACACTGAAGCTTTCTTT
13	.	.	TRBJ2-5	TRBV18	CASSPPMTETQYF	TGTGCCAGCTCACCACCAATGACTGAGACCCAGTACTTC
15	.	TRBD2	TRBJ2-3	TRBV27	CASGWTSGRSDTQYF	TGTGCCAGCGGATGGACTAGCGGGAGGTCAGATACGCAGTATTTT
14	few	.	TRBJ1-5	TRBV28	CASSSQSGPQPQHF	TGTGCCAGCAGTTCCCAAAGCGGGCCCCAGCCCCAGCATTTT
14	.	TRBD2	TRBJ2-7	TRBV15	CATRLRGAGDKQYF	TGTGCCACCAGACTAAGAGGAGCGGGGGATAAGCAGTACTTC
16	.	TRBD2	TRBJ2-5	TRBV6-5	CASSYTGTSRQETQYF	TGTGCCAGCAGTTACACCGGGACTAGCCGACAAGAGACCCAGTACTTC
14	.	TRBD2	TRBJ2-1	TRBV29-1	CSVSRVGLAHEQFF	TGCAGCGTTTCAAGAGTCGGACTAGCCCATGAGCAGTTCTTC
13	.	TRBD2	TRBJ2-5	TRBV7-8	CASSFAGVETQYF	TGTGCCAGCAGCTTTGCGGGAGTGGAGACCCAGTACTTC
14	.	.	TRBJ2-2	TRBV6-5	CASKVAGMAGELFF	TGTGCCAGCAAAGTTGCAGGGATGGCCGGGGAGCTGTTTTTT
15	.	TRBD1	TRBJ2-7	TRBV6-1	CASSGQGAGSYEQYF	TGTGCCAGCAGTGGACAGGGGGCCGGCTCCTACGAGCAGTACTTC
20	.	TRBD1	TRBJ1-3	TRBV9	CASSLKHRGPTASIGNTIYF	TGTGCCAGCAGCCTAAAACACAGGGGGCCGACGGCCAGCATTGGAAACACCATATATTTT
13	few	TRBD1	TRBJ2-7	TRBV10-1	CASSGDRAGEQYF	TGCGCCAGCAGTGGTGACAGGGCTGGGGAGCAGTACTTC
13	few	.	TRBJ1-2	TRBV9	CASSFGIWGGYTF	TGTGCCAGCAGCTTTGGGATCTGGGGCGGCTACACCTTC
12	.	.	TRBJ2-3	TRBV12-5	CASGGTTDTQYF	TGTGCTAGTGGGGGGACGACGGATACGCAGTATTTT